A selection of T cell receptor beta chains follows, all from one sample in a study of blood T cell repertoires in COVID-19. Profiled with immunoSEQ multiplex PCR; TCRdb holds only in-frame clones, not every one. The sample carries roughly 100,000 clones, roughly 91% recorded once. Material for sequencing was peripheral blood. The receptors derive from a human donor in a cohort sampled during active COVID-19. The CDR3 runs from the conserved cysteine through the conserved F or W. D genes are given only for firm matches. Some rows have no size entry. The others give once, few or many, or a class for an expanded clone.

cdr3_nt cdr3_aa v_call clone_size d_call j_call
TGTGCCAGCAGCCAAGATCTGGGGATTGGAGGGGAGACCCAGTACTTC CASSQDLGIGGETQYF TRBV4-2 . . TRBJ2-5
TGCAGCGTTGATTCTGGGCTGCGTGGCTACACCTTC CSVDSGLRGYTF TRBV29-1 . . TRBJ1-2
TGTGCCAGCTCCTCGGACAGGGACGGCGGCTACACCTTC CASSSDRDGGYTF TRBV18 . TRBD1 TRBJ1-2
TGTGCCAGCTCGGGTGGACATTGGGAGGGCAATCAGCCCCAGCATTTT CASSGGHWEGNQPQHF TRBV2 . . TRBJ1-5
TGTGCCAGCAGCTTGGCAGACTTCACAGATACGCAGTATTTT CASSLADFTDTQYF TRBV5-8 . . TRBJ2-3
TGTGCCAGCAGCCCTACCACGACAGGACAGGGGGAGACCCAGTACTTC CASSPTTTGQGETQYF TRBV4-2 . TRBD1 TRBJ2-5
TGTGCCAGCAGTTCCAGGACAGGCGGGTACACTGAAGCTTTCTTT CASSSRTGGYTEAFF TRBV6-6 . TRBD1 TRBJ1-1
TGTGCCAGCAGCCAGGACAGGGGCTCCTACAATGAGCAGTTCTTC CASSQDRGSYNEQFF TRBV3-1/TRBV3-2 . TRBD1 TRBJ2-1
TGTGCCAGCAGTGTCCAGAGCGGCAATCAGCCCCAGCATTTT CASSVQSGNQPQHF TRBV28 . . TRBJ1-5
TGTGCCAGCAGTGAATACAGGACAGCCAATTCACCCCTCCACTTT CASSEYRTANSPLHF TRBV25-1 few . TRBJ1-6
TGCGCCAGCAGCAGCGGGGGACGAGGCGAGCAGTACTTC CASSSGGRGEQYF TRBV10-1 . TRBD2 TRBJ2-7
TGTGCCAGCAGCAAAGCTGCCGGGACAAGTACCTACGAGCAGTACTTC CASSKAAGTSTYEQYF TRBV21-1 . . TRBJ2-7
TGTGCCAGCAGCTTCCTTCAGGGGAGGGGGTCCTACGAGCAGTACTTC CASSFLQGRGSYEQYF TRBV7-2 . . TRBJ2-7
TGTGCCAGCAGCATGACAGGGGGCACCTATGGCTACACCTTC CASSMTGGTYGYTF TRBV5-6 . TRBD1 TRBJ1-2
TGTGCCAGCATCACGGGACAGGGGCTTTTTAGTGAAGCTTTCTTT CASITGQGLFSEAFF TRBV28 . TRBD1 TRBJ1-1
TGTGCCAGCAGCCAAGAGCGAAACTATGGCTACACCTTC CASSQERNYGYTF TRBV14 . . TRBJ1-2